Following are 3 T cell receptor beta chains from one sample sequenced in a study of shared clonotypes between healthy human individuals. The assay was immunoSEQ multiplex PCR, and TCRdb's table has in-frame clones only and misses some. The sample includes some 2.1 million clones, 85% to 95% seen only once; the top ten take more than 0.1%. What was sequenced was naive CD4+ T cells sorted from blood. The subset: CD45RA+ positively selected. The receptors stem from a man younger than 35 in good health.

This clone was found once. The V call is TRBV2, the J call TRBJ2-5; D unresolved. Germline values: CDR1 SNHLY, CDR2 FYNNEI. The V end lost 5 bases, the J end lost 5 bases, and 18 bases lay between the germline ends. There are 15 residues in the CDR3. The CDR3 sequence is CASSWARVIEETQYF. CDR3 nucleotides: TGTGCCAGCAGTTGGGCCAGAGTCATTGAGGAGACCCAGTACTTC.

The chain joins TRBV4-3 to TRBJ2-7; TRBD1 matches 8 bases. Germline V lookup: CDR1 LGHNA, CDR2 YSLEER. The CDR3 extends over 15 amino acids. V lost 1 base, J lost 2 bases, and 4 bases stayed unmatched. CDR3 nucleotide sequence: TGCGCCAGCAGCCAAGGGTACAGGGGGACCTACGAGCAGTACTTC. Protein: CASSQGYRGTYEQYF.

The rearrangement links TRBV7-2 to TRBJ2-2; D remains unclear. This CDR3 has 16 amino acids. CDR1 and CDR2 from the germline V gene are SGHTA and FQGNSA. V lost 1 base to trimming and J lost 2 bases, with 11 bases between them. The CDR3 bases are TGTGCCAGCAGCTTAGGACGGATGATAAACACCGGGGAGCTGTTTTTT. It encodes CASSLGRMINTGELFF.